The T cell receptor (beta chain) under discussion was sequenced for a study of shared clonotypes between healthy human individuals. Generated by immunoSEQ multiplex PCR, the TCRdb table keeps only in-frame clones and is missing some. This sample has 650,000 to 750,000 clones; approximately 79% occur once, and the top ten carry 1.5% to 2%. Germline V gene sequence: CDR1 KGHSH, CDR2 LQKENI. V lost 0 bases to trimming and J lost 3 bases; unmatched junction nucleotides: 2. This CDR3 is 14 amino acids long. The receptor's source is a woman in her twenties or thirties in good health. Sequenced: memory CD4+ T cells sorted from blood. Described subset: CD45RA-negative fraction. The V and J genes are TRBV18 and TRBJ2-7, with 7 bases fitting TRBD1. The CDR3 nucleotides are TGTGCCAGCTCACCACCGGGACAGCGCTACGAGCAGTACTTC. Translating gives CASSPPGQRYEQYF.